This TCR beta chain was retrieved from a study of T-cell memory formation after mild COVID-19. Between the trimmed V and J ends, which lost 7 bases and 6 bases, there was a span of 14 bases. Germline CDR1 reads KGHDR; CDR2 reads SFDVKD. This CDR3 is built from 14 residues. General study findings and limits: Contracting clones localized mainly to CM and EM when CD4+ and mainly to EMRA when CD8+. Whereas later expanders leaned CD4+, clones contracting day 15 to 85 showed a balanced CD4/CD8 makeup. Still unconfirmed is whether the second-wave clones peaking on day 37 recognized SARS-CoV-2.

Regarding this clonotype: Its target is not known.

Using constant-segment primers, 5'RACE produced TCR alpha and TCR beta cDNA libraries carrying sample barcodes and UMIs. TCRdb analysed the 5' RACE reads with MiXCR anew, one entry per CDR3 protein. The sample has about 470,000 distinct CDR3 sequences; around 25% are singletons. The sequenced sample consisted of PBMCs or a T cell subset sorted from them (not recorded which). The chain recombines TRBV24-1 with TRBJ2-2; no reliable D call. The sequence was obtained from an adult woman who had mild COVID-19 (a few samples of this study predate the infection). Cell type and time point are not known. The CDR3 nucleotides read TGTGCCACCAGCCCGACTGACGCACCCGGGGAGCTGTTTTTT. The encoded protein is CATSPTDAPGELFF.